A selection of T cell receptor beta chains follows, all from one sample in a study of shared clonotypes between healthy human individuals. Clones were read by immunoSEQ multiplex PCR, and TCRdb kept only the in-frame ones, dropping some. The sample lists millions of clones; about 93% were seen once. Sequenced input: naive CD8+ T cells from PBMCs. These receptor sequences come from a man between 18 and 29 years old in good health. Some clones in this sample may be carry-over from other donors' samples. Both conserved end residues are part of each CDR3. A D gene is named only where the DNA matches it firmly. Clone size, where shown, is once, few, many, or a class for clones that have expanded.

d_call j_call v_call clone_size cdr3_aa cdr3_nt
TRBD2 TRBJ2-7 TRBV9 . CASSGGLAPSYEQYF TGTGCCAGCAGCGGGGGACTAGCGCCCTCCTACGAGCAGTACTTC
. TRBJ2-5 TRBV9 . CASSVEGGQETQYF TGTGCCAGCAGCGTAGAGGGTGGACAAGAGACCCAGTACTTC
. TRBJ2-7 TRBV6-1 . CASSEGAYEQYF TGTGCCAGCAGTGAGGGAGCCTACGAGCAGTACTTC
TRBD1 TRBJ1-1 TRBV10-2 . CASSEMGQGLTEAFF TGCGCCAGCAGTGAGATGGGACAGGGGTTGACTGAAGCTTTCTTT
TRBD1 TRBJ1-2 TRBV6-5 . CASSYSGEGAVGYTF TGTGCCAGCAGTTACAGTGGTGAGGGGGCGGTTGGCTACACCTTC
. TRBJ1-2 TRBV27 . CASSLYARTSGRDRYGYTF TGTGCCAGCAGTTTATACGCTAGAACCTCGGGGAGGGACCGCTACGGCTACACCTTC
. TRBJ2-1 TRBV9 . CASSVTGSYNEQFF TGTGCCAGCAGCGTCACAGGCTCCTACAATGAGCAGTTCTTC
TRBD1 TRBJ1-1 TRBV15 . CATSRDPDRLENTEAFF TGTGCCACCAGCAGAGATCCGGACAGGTTGGAGAACACTGAAGCTTTCTTT
. TRBJ2-1 TRBV7-9 . CASSFDRSDYNEQFF TGTGCCAGCAGCTTCGACAGAAGCGACTACAATGAGCAGTTCTTC
TRBD1 TRBJ1-1 TRBV29-1 . CSVEDRHRGPKAFF TGCAGCGTTGAAGATCGGCACAGGGGGCCGAAAGCTTTCTTT
. TRBJ1-1 TRBV19 once CASTVGTEAFF TGTGCCAGTACTGTGGGCACTGAAGCTTTCTTT
TRBD1 TRBJ1-4 TRBV7-9 . CASRTGGDEKLFF TGTGCCAGCAGAACAGGGGGGGACGAAAAACTGTTTTTT
TRBD2 TRBJ2-2 TRBV14 . CASSQGYFSSAGVNTGELFF TGTGCCAGCAGCCAAGGGTACTTTAGTTCTGCGGGAGTAAACACCGGGGAGCTGTTTTTT
TRBD1 TRBJ2-5 TRBV7-7 . CASSPGQGAKETQYF TGTGCCAGCAGCCCGGGACAGGGGGCGAAGGAGACCCAGTACTTC
. TRBJ1-3 TRBV11-2 . CASRIFGNTIYF TGTGCCAGCAGGATATTTGGAAACACCATATATTTT
. TRBJ2-7 TRBV13 few CASSLGAYEQYF TGTGCCAGCAGCTTAGGGGCCTACGAGCAGTACTTC
. TRBJ1-5 TRBV10-1 . CASSEDRNQPQHF TGCGCCAGCAGTGAGGACAGGAATCAGCCCCAGCATTTT
. TRBJ1-2 TRBV11-3 . CARGLKGSPTLYGYTF TGTGCCAGAGGATTAAAAGGGTCTCCGACCCTCTATGGCTACACCTTC
TRBD1 TRBJ1-1 TRBV7-8 few CASSLGGQGTEAFF TGTGCCAGCAGCTTAGGGGGACAGGGGACTGAAGCTTTCTTT
TRBD1 TRBJ1-5 TRBV7-6 . CASSLGTGRIQPQHF TGTGCCAGCAGCTTAGGGACAGGGAGGATTCAGCCCCAGCATTTT
. TRBJ2-5 TRBV27 . CASSLSRGGETQYF TGTGCCAGCAGTTTATCCAGGGGCGGGGAGACCCAGTACTTC
. TRBJ1-5 TRBV5-6 . CASSLTGNQPQHF TGTGCCAGCAGCTTGACAGGGAATCAGCCCCAGCATTTT
TRBD1 TRBJ1-3 TRBV10-3 . CAVGDSHRSGNTIYF TGTGCCGTAGGGGACAGTCACCGCTCTGGAAACACCATATATTTT
. TRBJ1-2 TRBV29-1 . CSVRWNYGYTF TGCAGCGTTCGCTGGAACTATGGCTACACCTTC
. TRBJ1-4 TRBV11-2 . CASSPRPQGENEKLFF TGTGCCAGCAGCCCTAGGCCACAGGGTGAGAATGAAAAACTGTTTTTT
TRBD2 TRBJ2-5 TRBV9 . CASSVTRGGRETQYF TGTGCCAGCAGCGTTACTAGAGGCGGGAGGGAGACCCAGTACTTC
. TRBJ1-4 TRBV28 . CASTSWGTNEKLFF TGTGCCAGCACGTCATGGGGAACTAATGAAAAACTGTTTTTT
TRBD2 TRBJ2-1 TRBV7-2 . CASSLAWTRSYNEQFF TGTGCCAGCAGCTTAGCGTGGACTAGGTCTTACAATGAGCAGTTCTTC
TRBD1 TRBJ1-2 TRBV9 . CASSAKSAGTGPYGYTF TGTGCCAGCAGCGCGAAAAGCGCCGGGACAGGCCCCTATGGCTACACCTTC
. TRBJ2-4 TRBV18 . CASSPSYVQNIQYF TGTGCCAGCTCACCATCGTACGTGCAAAACATTCAGTACTTC
TRBD1 TRBJ2-1 TRBV28 . CASSFTGGYNEQFF TGTGCCAGCAGTTTTACAGGGGGCTACAATGAGCAGTTCTTC
TRBD1 TRBJ2-1 TRBV27 . CASSPGQGGAEQFF TGTGCCAGCAGTCCGGGACAGGGGGGGGCTGAGCAGTTCTTC